This T cell receptor (beta chain) was retrieved from a study of cytomegalovirus exposure and HLA in healthy donors. This PCR relied on a set of 60 Vbeta primers and 13 Jbeta primers. In the authors' methods: Some 9.9 million shared chains were among about 80 million unique TCR beta chains counted in a later analysis. Profiled with immunoSEQ multiplex PCR; TCRdb holds only in-frame clones, not every one. V and J calls and clone size are given by that table; D and trimming were obtained from the DNA. The sample has 150,000 or so clones; more than 60% are singletons. Donors consisted of healthy bone marrow donors. Germline CDR1 reads SGHDT; CDR2 reads YYEEEE. J was trimmed by 7 bases and V by 7 bases; bases with no gene match: 7. The length of the CDR3 is 14 residues.

The clonotype was recovered from a man aged 18 to 35 in good health and CMV-seropositive. The sample comprised PBMCs. V gene TRBV5-6 combines with J gene TRBJ2-1, with 11 bases aligning to TRBD1. The CDR3, as DNA: TGTGCCAGCGGGCCCGGACAGGGGGCAAATGAGCAGTTCTTC. It yields the protein CASGPGQGANEQFF.